A single sample is the source of the 16 T cell receptor beta chains below, sequenced in a study of shared clonotypes between healthy human individuals. Assay used: immunoSEQ multiplex PCR; TCRdb lists only in-frame clones, some missing. The repertoire consists of about 2.1 million clones, with approximately 92% occurring once and the leading ten covering 1.5% to 2%. Naivety among CD8 cells was defined by CD45RO negativity and positive CCR7 selection, thereby excluding terminally differentiated effector memory CD45RA+ cells. Sequenced material: naive CD8+ T cells from PBMCs. Receptor source: a man younger than 35 in good health. Some clones in this sample may be carry-over from other donors' samples.

Worth noting for this clone: Other DNA variants within this sample encode the same CDR3. V gene TRBV4-1 combines with J gene TRBJ1-1; the D gene is possibly TRBD1 (6 bases). The CDR3 is 14 residues long. Per the germline V gene, CDR1 is MGHRA and CDR2 is YSYEKL. The ends were cut back, 1 base at V and 4 bases at J, with 10 bases in the middle. CDR3 coding DNA: TGCGCCAGCAGCCAAGTACGAGGGGGCACTGAAGCTTTCTTT. This encodes CASSQVRGGTEAFF.

The CDR3 region has the DNA TGTGCCAGCTTCGGAATTAAAATATCGCGTACAGGTGGCTATTTT. It encodes CASFGIKISRTGGYF. This chain joins TRBV6-4 and TRBJ2-3, with D possibly being TRBD1 (5 bases). The germline gives CDR1 MRHNA, CDR2 SNTAGT. Trimming removed 8 bases from V and 15 bases from J, with 30 bases in between. CDR3 length equals 15 residues.

This chain links TRBV11-2 with TRBJ1-4, with 7 bases that match TRBD1. The germline gives CDR1 SGHAT, CDR2 FQNNGV. The CDR3 has 15 residues. Trimming cost V 5 bases and J 4 bases; bases outside gene matches: 7. The CDR3 coding sequence is TGTGCCAGCAGCCTGGGACAGACTCTTAATGAAAAACTGTTTTTT. The encoded protein is CASSLGQTLNEKLFF.

This sequence joins TRBV19 and TRBJ2-7; D might be TRBD1 or TRBD2, each matching 5 bases. Trimming removed 0 bases at V and 1 base at J, with 10 bases between. The CDR3 has 15 residues. Germline lookup yields CDR1 LNHDA and CDR2 SQIVND (reference sequence). For the CDR3, the DNA is TGTGCCAGTAGTATAGAGGGGGTAGGGTCCTACGAGCAGTACTTC. Its translation is CASSIEGVGSYEQYF.

J is TRBJ2-7 and V is TRBV28; TRBD1 matches 7 bases. Germline trimming cut 6 bases from V and 4 bases from J; bases unmatched to any gene: 12. The CDR3 is 15 amino acids. Germline values: CDR1 MDHEN, CDR2 SYDVKM. The CDR3 region has the DNA TGTGCCAGCAGGAAAGGGGTGACAGGGCTTTACGAGCAGTACTTC. Encoded protein: CASRKGVTGLYEQYF.

This clone showed up just once. CDR3 in DNA: TGTGCCAGCGAGGATGGGGAAGAGACCCAGTACTTC. Protein: CASEDGEETQYF. The rearrangement uses TRBV7-9 and TRBJ2-5; D remains ambiguous. The V gene's germline CDR1 is SEHNR and CDR2 FQNEAQ (reference sequence). There are 12 residues in the CDR3. V was pared by 8 bases and J by 3 bases, with 10 bases between.

V and J are TRBV9 and TRBJ2-5; D is uncertain. Trimming removed 2 bases at V and 6 bases at J, with 8 bases between. Germline loops: CDR1 SGDLS, CDR2 YYNGEE. CDR3 length equals 12 residues. CDR3 DNA: TGTGCCAGCAGCGTTGGAGAGAAGACCCAGTACTTC. Amino acids: CASSVGEKTQYF. The whole variable domain, filled in from reference TRBV9 and TRBJ2-5, reads DSGVTQTPKHLITATGQRVTLRCSPRSGDLSVYWYQQSLDQGLQFLIQYYNGEERAKGNILERFSAQQFPDLHSELNLSSLELGDSALYFCASSVGEKTQYFGPGTRLLVL.

This rearrangement joins TRBV27 to TRBJ2-1; D uncertain. This CDR3 is built from 12 residues. Germline lookup yields CDR1 MNHEY and CDR2 SMNVEV (reference sequence). V lost 2 bases and J lost 6, with 5 bases in between. Here the CDR3 DNA reads TGTGCCAGCAGTTTAGGTATCAATGAGCAGTTCTTC. It yields the protein CASSLGINEQFF.

This chain joins TRBV13 and TRBJ1-4; a weak D match, TRBD1 (6 bases). The CDR3 consists of 14 residues. The germline V gene encodes CDR1 PRHDT and CDR2 FYEKMQ (reference sequence). Trimming shortened V by 3 bases and J by 8 bases, and 13 bases separated the two germline ends. The CDR3 bases are TGTGCCAGCAGCTTCTGGGGCGGGGGCGAAAAACTGTTTTTT. This translates into CASSFWGGGEKLFF.

DNA of the CDR3: TGTGCCAGCAGCCCGGGACTAGCGGCTTACAATGAGCAGTTCTTC. Amino acid sequence: CASSPGLAAYNEQFF. The rearrangement joins TRBV11-3 to TRBJ2-1; 11 bases map to TRBD2. The CDR3 is made up of 15 amino acids. Trimming at V came to 5 bases and at J to 4 bases, leaving 4 bases not matched to a gene. Looked up from germline, CDR1 is SGHNT and CDR2 is YENEEA.

The chain joins TRBV21-1 to TRBJ1-1. TRBV21-1 is designated a pseudogene. This CDR3 has 11 residues. The DNA of the CDR3 is TGTGCCAGCCCCGACGGGCCTGAAGCTTTCTTT. This sequence encodes CASPDGPEAFF.

The chain is built from TRBV7-3 and TRBJ2-2; 9 bases are shared with TRBD1. The CDR3 totals 18 residues. Trimming cost V 0 bases and J 7 bases; bases outside gene matches: 12. CDR1 and CDR2 (germline): SGHTA, FQGTGA. CDR3 nucleotides: TGTGCCAGCAGCTTAACAATTTCGGGACAGGGTTTTGGCGGGGAGCTGTTTTTT. Translation: CASSLTISGQGFGGELFF.

V is TRBV27 and J is TRBJ2-3, with 8 bases matching TRBD1. V was pared by 4 bases and J by 1 base, with 4 bases of the junction left unmatched. CDR3 size: 15 residues. In germline, CDR1 is MNHEY, CDR2 SMNVEV (reference sequence). The CDR3 region is CASSSPGQGTDTQYF. CDR3 DNA sequence: TGTGCCAGCAGTTCACCGGGACAGGGCACAGATACGCAGTATTTT.

V gene TRBV28 combines with J gene TRBJ2-5; TRBD2 matches 13 bases. Germline V CDR1 and CDR2: MDHEN, SYDVKM. The CDR3 length is 14 residues. The trim removed 10 bases at V and 4 bases at J, leaving 6 bases unmatched. In nucleotides, the CDR3 is TGTGCCACCCTTCGGACTAGCGGGGGAGAGACCCAGTACTTC. Translated, it gives CATLRTSGGETQYF.

The chain has TRBV2 and TRBJ1-2; 9 nucleotides align to TRBD1. Germline values: CDR1 SNHLY, CDR2 FYNNEI. CDR3 length: 14 amino acids. V dropped 7 bases and J dropped 8; count of bases not matched to a gene: 11. CDR3 sequence (DNA): TGTGCCAGCATATACGAACAGGGGGCATACGGCTACACCTTC. This translates into CASIYEQGAYGYTF. The variable domain in full, completed from reference TRBV2 and TRBJ1-2, reads EPEVTQTPSHQVTQMGQEVILRCVPISNHLYFYWYRQILGQKVEFLVSFYNNEISEKSEIFDDQFSVERPDGSNFTLKIRSTKLEDSAMYFCASIYEQGAYGYTFGSGTRLTVV.

The V and J genes are TRBV4-3 and TRBJ1-2, with D unresolved. V gave up 4 bases and J gave up 3 bases, with 18 bases separating them. The CDR3 length is 16 residues. Per the germline V gene, CDR1 is LGHNA and CDR2 is YSLEER. In DNA form, the CDR3 reads TGCGCCAGCAGCCGTCGCCTTTGGGGTGGGGACTATGGCTACACCTTC. Translated, it gives CASSRRLWGGDYGYTF.